The 7 T cell receptor beta chains below all came from one sample that was sequenced in a study of T cells after yellow fever vaccination. Via MiXCR, TCRdb re-called the 5' RACE reads, giving one row per CDR3 protein. Altogether more than 350,000 distinct CDR3 sequences are present, roughly 11% being singletons, with the ten largest covering around 20%. The sequenced sample was PBMCs, obtained on the day of the first yellow fever vaccination. Receptors were obtained from a man aged 18 to 30 who received the YFV17D yellow fever vaccine.

This clonotype came up many times. This chain uses TRBV7-9 with TRBJ2-5; the D is unclear. Germline loops: CDR1 SEHNR, CDR2 FQNEAQ (reference sequence). The CDR3 sequence is 14 residues long. V dropped 3 bases and J dropped 5 bases, with 13 bases sitting between them. The DNA for the CDR3 is TGTGCCAGCAGCTTCTTGGAGTGGTCTGAGACCCAGTACTTC. Its translation: CASSFLEWSETQYF. Full variable domain (outside the CDR3, taken from reference TRBV7-9 and TRBJ2-5): DTGVSQNPRHKITKRGQNVTFRCDPISEHNRLYWYRQTLGQGPEFLTYFQNEAQLEKSRLLSDRFSAERPKGSFSTLEIQRTEQGDSAMYLCASSFLEWSETQYFGPGTRLLVL.

The rearrangement joins TRBV6-2 or TRBV6-3 to TRBJ1-5; TRBD1 matches at 8 bases. Losses at the gene ends were 6 bases for V and 0 bases for J; bases not matched to a gene: 7. Germline V gene sequence: CDR1 MNHEY, CDR2 SVGEGT. The CDR3 spans 16 residues. The CDR3 protein is CASSQGAAYSNQPQHF. The CDR3 DNA reads as TGTGCCAGCAGCCAGGGGGCGGCCTATAGCAATCAGCCCCAGCATTTT.

This chain links TRBV7-9 with TRBJ2-7, with D tentatively TRBD1 (7 bases). V was pared by 1 base and J by 3 bases, with 13 bases between. Germline V gene data show CDR1 as SEHNR and CDR2 as FQNEAQ (reference sequence). The CDR3 runs to 15 residues. For the CDR3, the DNA is TGTGCCAGCAGCTTAGTGCAGGGGGGCGACTACGAGCAGTACTTC. Its protein product is CASSLVQGGDYEQYF.

Only a few counts were recorded for this clonotype. The chain uses TRBV12-3 or TRBV12-4 and TRBJ1-6; D is undetermined. This CDR3 spans 14 amino acids. V lost 3 bases to trimming and J lost 7 bases, with 10 bases between them. The DNA for the CDR3 is TGTGCCAGCAGTTTCTCCAGGATAAATTCACCCCTCCACTTT. It is translated as CASSFSRINSPLHF.

In its sample, this clonotype was seen many times. V is TRBV4-2 and J is TRBJ1-2; 8 bases align to TRBD1. Per the germline V gene, CDR1 is LGHNA and CDR2 is YNFKEQ. The CDR3 runs to 15 residues. V trimming: 5 bases; J trimming: 2 bases; junction bases outside the gene matches: 7. The CDR3 nucleotides are TGTGCCAGCAGCGAAGGACAGGGCGCAAACTATGGCTACACCTTC. This encodes CASSEGQGANYGYTF.

This clonotype appeared many times. The rearrangement links TRBV12-3 or TRBV12-4 to TRBJ1-2; 11 bases fit TRBD1. V trimming: 5 bases; J trimming: 7 bases; junction bases outside the gene matches: 6. This CDR3 contains 14 residues. DNA for the CDR3: TGTGCCAGCAGTCGGGACAGGGGGAAAGGTGGCTACACCTTC. It translates to CASSRDRGKGGYTF.

In this sample, this clonotype turned up many times. The genes are TRBV5-1 and TRBJ2-3; TRBD2 might be the D (6 bases). Germline values: CDR1 SGHRS, CDR2 YFSETQ. This CDR3 is built from 15 residues. V was clipped by 3 bases and J by 1 base, with 12 bases between them. The CDR3: CASSYVGSGTDTQYF. In nucleotides, the CDR3 is TGCGCCAGCAGCTATGTCGGGAGCGGCACAGATACGCAGTATTTT.